These 31 T cell receptor beta chains share one sample of origin, sequenced in a study of blood T cell repertoires in COVID-19. Profiling relied on immunoSEQ multiplex PCR, and the TCRdb table lists in-frame clones only, not all of them. The repertoire holds about 300,000 clones, with roughly 90% as singletons. Sequenced material: peripheral blood. Source of these receptors: a man aged 18 to 30 who had recovered from COVID-19.

The V call is TRBV18, the J call TRBJ2-2; possible D gene TRBD2, 5 bases. The V end lost 3 bases, the J end lost 9 bases, and 11 bases lay between the germline ends. The CDR3 loop spans 13 amino acids. The germline V gene encodes CDR1 KGHSH and CDR2 LQKENI. This CDR3 is CASSPAGPRELFF. The CDR3 DNA reads TGTGCCAGCTCACCCGCGGGCCCCCGGGAGCTGTTTTTT.

The chain uses TRBV3-1 (or the pseudogene TRBV3-2) and TRBJ2-7; D might be TRBD2 (6 bases). Trimming took off 4 bases at V and 0 bases at J, with 13 bases between the two ends. Per the germline V gene, CDR1 is LGHDT and CDR2 is YNNKEL (reference sequence). This CDR3 is 15 amino acids long. The CDR3 DNA reads as TGTGCCAGCAGCCCCTGGGGGGAACGCTCCTACGAGCAGTACTTC. Its protein is CASSPWGERSYEQYF.

This clone appeared a single time. The chain links TRBV9 to TRBJ2-3; D is undetermined. Germline CDR1 SGDLS, CDR2 YYNGEE. There are 13 residues in the CDR3. The V end lost 0 bases, the J end lost 7 bases, and 9 bases lay between the germline ends. CDR3 nucleotide sequence: TGTGCCAGCAGCGTAGAGCCCGGGTATACGCAGTATTTT. This encodes CASSVEPGYTQYF.

The CDR3 DNA is TGTGCCAGCAGCGTAGCCGAGCACCGGGATGAGCAGTTCTTC. Amino acids: CASSVAEHRDEQFF. This chain connects TRBV9 to TRBJ2-1, with D hard to call. Per the germline V gene, CDR1 is SGDLS and CDR2 is YYNGEE. Deletions cut 0 bases from V and 8 bases from J, with 12 bases between. This CDR3 comprises 14 residues.

This clone was seen ten or more times. V and J are TRBV4-1 and TRBJ1-5, with D hard to call. The ends were cut back, 0 bases at V and 7 bases at J, with 10 bases in the middle. Germline assignment: CDR1 MGHRA and CDR2 YSYEKL. There are 14 residues in the CDR3. The CDR3 DNA follows: TGCGCCAGCAGCCAAGATGATGGAGGGCAGCCCCAGCATTTT. Its protein is CASSQDDGGQPQHF.

This clone was detected once. The genes are TRBV6-1 and TRBJ2-5; 7 bases line up with TRBD1. CDR1 is MNHNS and CDR2 is SASEGT in the germline V gene. Trimming removed 3 bases from V and 4 bases from J; junction bases left unmatched: 5. There are 14 residues in the CDR3. The CDR3 sequence is CASSDQGVRETQYF. CDR3 DNA sequence: TGTGCCAGCAGTGATCAGGGGGTGCGAGAGACCCAGTACTTC.

The CDR3 sequence is CASSSWTGGGLDYTF. In DNA form, the CDR3 reads TGTGCCAGCAGCTCCTGGACAGGGGGCGGCTTGGACTACACCTTC. The V and J genes are TRBV7-9 and TRBJ1-2; 11 nucleotides align to TRBD1. Germline CDR1 and CDR2: SEHNR and FQNEAQ (reference sequence). Germline trimming cut 4 bases from V and 10 bases from J; bases unmatched to any gene: 11. The CDR3 runs to 15 residues.

The chain uses TRBV4-2 and TRBJ2-1; 8 nucleotides line up with TRBD2. V lost 1 base and J lost 7; bases outside the gene matches: 6. The CDR3 has 15 amino acids. Germline CDR1 reads LGHNA; CDR2 reads YNFKEQ. For the CDR3, the DNA is TGTGCCAGCAGCCAAGTGCCGGGACTAGGGAATGAGCAGTTCTTC. Protein: CASSQVPGLGNEQFF.

This clone was seen a single time. The chain carries TRBV11-3 and TRBJ2-7, with 8 bases that match TRBD1. The V gene end was trimmed by 4 bases and the J gene end by 3 bases; junction bases not matched to a gene: 2. The CDR3 extends over 13 amino acids. Germline V lookup: CDR1 SGHNT, CDR2 YENEEA. CDR3 nucleotides: TGTGCCAGCAGCTACACAGGGGGCTACGAGCAGTACTTC. Its protein product is CASSYTGGYEQYF.

This clone was detected only once. The V and J genes are TRBV9 and TRBJ1-3; D is uncertain. The ends were cut back, 3 bases at V and 2 bases at J, with 6 bases in the middle. CDR3 size: 13 residues. Germline values: CDR1 SGDLS, CDR2 YYNGEE. This CDR3 is CASSASAGNTIYF. For the CDR3, the DNA is TGTGCCAGCAGCGCCTCAGCTGGAAACACCATATATTTT.

The chain links TRBV3-1 (or the pseudogene TRBV3-2) to TRBJ1-5; D perhaps matches TRBD1 (5 bases). V shed 0 bases and J shed 2 bases, with 23 bases lying between them. The germline gives CDR1 LGHDT, CDR2 YNNKEL (reference sequence). This CDR3 has 20 residues. CDR3 loop: CASSQDGRASTGGGNQPQHF. DNA for the CDR3: TGTGCCAGCAGCCAAGATGGACGGGCGTCCACGGGGGGTGGCAATCAGCCCCAGCATTTT.

CDR3 DNA sequence: TGTGCCAGCAGCCAGACTAGCGGGATATACAATGAGCAGTTCTTC. Encoded protein: CASSQTSGIYNEQFF. V and J are TRBV7-6 and TRBJ2-1; the match to TRBD2 covers 11 bases. Germline V gene lookup returns CDR1 SGHVS and CDR2 FNYEAQ. The CDR3 is 15 residues long. V lost 5 bases to trimming and J lost 4 bases; unmatched junction nucleotides: 4.

This chain connects TRBV11-3 to TRBJ2-5, with D perhaps matching TRBD2 (6 bases). The CDR3 covers 14 residues. Trimming cost V 4 bases and J 7 bases, with 16 bases left between them. CDR1 and CDR2 from the germline V gene are SGHNT and YENEEA. The CDR3 nucleotides read TGTGCCAGCAGCTCCTCCTCTGGGGGAGGGACCCAGTACTTC. It codes for CASSSSSGGGTQYF.

The chain carries TRBV3-1 (or the pseudogene TRBV3-2) and TRBJ1-1, with a weak D call TRBD1 (6 bases). The CDR3 contains 14 residues. Germline values: CDR1 LGHDT, CDR2 YNNKEL (reference sequence). Deletions cut 5 bases from V and 0 bases from J, with 10 bases between. This CDR3 reads CASSEGDLNTEAFF. The CDR3 DNA reads TGTGCCAGCAGCGAGGGGGATCTGAACACTGAAGCTTTCTTT.

J is TRBJ1-1 and V is TRBV4-2; 10 nucleotides align to TRBD1. There are 18 residues in the CDR3. Trimming cost V 1 base and J 2 bases; bases outside gene matches: 10. Germline CDR1 is LGHNA and CDR2 is YNFKEQ. CDR3 loop: CASSQVGQGVRTNTEAFF. The CDR3 DNA reads as TGTGCCAGCAGCCAAGTTGGACAGGGGGTGAGGACCAACACTGAAGCTTTCTTT.

The J gene is TRBJ2-7, the V gene TRBV6-1, with TRBD1 matching over 9 bases. The J segment lost 1 base and the V segment lost 4 bases, leaving 8 bases of the junction unmatched. Germline V gene data show CDR1 as MNHNS and CDR2 as SASEGT. The CDR3 totals 16 residues. CDR3 bases: TGTGCCAGCAGTGCTTCACCCGGGACAGGGTCCTACGAGCAGTACTTC. It is translated as CASSASPGTGSYEQYF.

The V and J genes are TRBV19 and TRBJ2-7, with a tentative D call TRBD2 (5 bases). V was cut by 3 bases and J by 2 bases, with 11 bases left in between. In germline, CDR1 is LNHDA, CDR2 SQIVND (reference sequence). The CDR3 sequence is 14 residues long. The CDR3 DNA follows: TGTGCCAGTAGTATCCAGCGGCCACCCTACGAGCAGTACTTC. Translation gives CASSIQRPPYEQYF.

The V and J genes are TRBV6-1 and TRBJ2-7; 10 bases agree with TRBD2. Germline CDR1 MNHNS, CDR2 SASEGT. The junction had 5 bases not matched to a gene; V was cut back by 2 bases and J by 7 bases. This CDR3 is built from 14 residues. DNA for the CDR3: TGTGCCAGCAGTGAATGGCTAGCGGGGGAAGAGCAGTACTTC. Its translation is CASSEWLAGEEQYF.

The chain combines TRBV5-6 with TRBJ2-7, with D perhaps matching TRBD2 (6 bases). The germline V gene encodes CDR1 SGHDT and CDR2 YYEEEE. The CDR3 loop spans 18 amino acids. Trimming removed 1 base at V and 1 base at J, with 21 bases between. The CDR3 DNA reads TGTGCCAGCAGCTTGTTCGGTAAGCGGGTCGGGGATTCCTACGAGCAGTACTTC. Its translation: CASSLFGKRVGDSYEQYF.

This clone came up once. This chain connects TRBV30 to TRBJ2-1; D may be TRBD2 (5 bases). CDR3 length: 14 residues. The germline CDR1 and CDR2 sequences are GTSNPN and SVGIG (reference sequence). V lost 3 bases and J lost 4, with 13 bases in between. CDR3 coding DNA: TGTGCCTGGAGCGTGCAGAGGGAGTACAATGAGCAGTTCTTC. It specifies CAWSVQREYNEQFF.

For the CDR3, the DNA is TGTGCCAGCAGTTTGGGACAGGAAGGGCGTTATGGCTACACCTTC. This encodes CASSLGQEGRYGYTF. V is TRBV27 and J is TRBJ1-2, with 8 bases that match TRBD1. Unmatched junction bases numbered 8, after V lost 3 bases and J lost 5 bases. Germline V gives CDR1 MNHEY, CDR2 SMNVEV (reference sequence). The CDR3 consists of 15 residues.

This clone was detected once. V is TRBV27 and J is TRBJ1-5; tentative D call: TRBD1 (6 bases). Germline V gives CDR1 MNHEY, CDR2 SMNVEV (reference sequence). Between the trimmed V and J ends, which lost 7 bases and 4 bases, there was a span of 8 bases. The CDR3 consists of 12 residues. CDR3 amino acids: CASKQGNQPQHF. As DNA, the CDR3 is TGTGCCAGCAAACAGGGAAATCAGCCCCAGCATTTT.

This sequence joins TRBV9 and TRBJ2-5, with D tentatively TRBD1 (5 bases). This CDR3 region has 12 residues. Per germline, CDR1 SGDLS and CDR2 YYNGEE. V lost 3 bases to trimming and J lost 8 bases, with 11 bases between them. CDR3 sequence reads: CASSGVQGTQYF. DNA for the CDR3: TGTGCCAGCAGCGGAGTCCAGGGTACCCAGTACTTC.

The chain has TRBV19 and TRBJ2-3; D gene ambiguous. This CDR3 contains 16 residues. With 5 bases removed from V and 1 base from J, the gap between germline ends came to 16 bases. CDR1 and CDR2 from the germline V gene are LNHDA and SQIVND (reference sequence). Here the CDR3 DNA reads TGTGCCAGTAGTGTATTAAAAACTCCTGGCACAGATACGCAGTATTTT. It yields the protein CASSVLKTPGTDTQYF.

V is TRBV7-9 and J is TRBJ1-4; the match to TRBD1 covers 8 bases. Per the germline V gene, CDR1 is SEHNR and CDR2 is FQNEAQ (reference sequence). The CDR3 spans 15 residues. Trimming removed 3 bases from V and 3 bases from J; junction bases left unmatched: 3. CDR3 protein: CASSLGDRSNEKLFF. In DNA, the CDR3 is TGTGCCAGCAGCTTGGGGGACAGGTCTAATGAAAAACTGTTTTTT.

The chain couples TRBV7-8 to TRBJ2-6, with 9 bases that match TRBD2. The germline V gene has CDR1 SGHVS and CDR2 FQNEAQ. The CDR3 is 20 amino acids. Trimming removed 6 bases from V and 0 bases from J; junction bases left unmatched: 15. CDR3 coding DNA: TGTGCCAGCAGTTTCAACCAATTAGCGGGAGCACCCTCTGGGGCCAACGTCCTGACTTTC. Translating gives CASSFNQLAGAPSGANVLTF.

The rearrangement joins TRBV14 to TRBJ1-1; weak D call: TRBD1 (5 bases). The CDR3 runs 15 residues. CDR1 SGHDN and CDR2 FVKESK come from the germline V gene. Trimming pared 0 bases from V and 1 base from J, leaving 9 bases between. The CDR3 is CASSQDAGWNTEAFF. The CDR3 DNA sequence: TGTGCCAGCAGCCAAGACGCAGGGTGGAACACTGAAGCTTTCTTT.

The CDR3 DNA reads TGTGCCAGCTCACCGTACACAGCGAACACTGAAGCTTTCTTT. As protein: CASSPYTANTEAFF. V and J are TRBV18 and TRBJ1-1; no definite D call. V was shortened by 3 bases and J by 1 base, with 9 bases between the two germline ends. This CDR3 has 14 residues. The V gene's germline CDR1 is KGHSH and CDR2 LQKENI.

This sequence joins TRBV15 and TRBJ2-1, with D possibly being TRBD2 (5 bases). The V end lost 5 bases, the J end lost 2 bases, and 7 bases lay between the germline ends. This CDR3 is built from 13 residues. CDR1 and CDR2 (germline): LNHNV, YYDKDF (reference sequence). CDR3 in amino acids: CATSFGTYNEQFF. DNA for the CDR3: TGTGCCACCAGCTTCGGGACCTACAATGAGCAGTTCTTC.

The rearrangement uses TRBV12-3 or TRBV12-4 and TRBJ1-2, with D possibly TRBD1 on 5 matching bases. Trimming took 4 bases from V and 8 from J, leaving 11 bases between them. The CDR3 length is 12 residues. CDR3 nucleotide sequence: TGTGCCAGCAGTTCCTCGCGGGGGGGCTACACCTTC. Amino acids: CASSSSRGGYTF.

This chain connects TRBV11-3 to TRBJ2-2; TRBD1 matches at 9 bases. The CDR3 covers 14 residues. V lost 3 bases, J lost 5 bases, and 1 base stayed unmatched. CDR1 is SGHNT and CDR2 is YENEEA in the germline V gene. The CDR3 sequence is CASSLTGGTGELFF. CDR3 nucleotides: TGTGCCAGCAGCTTGACAGGGGGGACCGGGGAGCTGTTTTTT.